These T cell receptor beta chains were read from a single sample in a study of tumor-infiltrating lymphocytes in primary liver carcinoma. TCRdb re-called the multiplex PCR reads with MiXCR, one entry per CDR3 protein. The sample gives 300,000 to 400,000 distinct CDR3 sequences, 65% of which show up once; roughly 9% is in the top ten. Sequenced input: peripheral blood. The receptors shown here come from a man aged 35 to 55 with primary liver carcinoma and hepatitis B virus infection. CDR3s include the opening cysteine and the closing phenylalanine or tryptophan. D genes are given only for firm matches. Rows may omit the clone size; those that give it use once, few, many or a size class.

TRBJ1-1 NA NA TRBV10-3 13 TGTGCCATCAGTGAAGCTAGGAACACTGAAGCTTTCTTT CAISEARNTEAFF
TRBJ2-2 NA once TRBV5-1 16 TGCGCCAGCAACTTGGGGGTACTAGTGCAAACCGGGGAGCTGTTTTTT CASNLGVLVQTGELFF
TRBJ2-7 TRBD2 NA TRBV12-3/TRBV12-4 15 TGTGCCAGCAATTTACGGCTAGCGGGAGGCTACGAGCAGTACTTC CASNLRLAGGYEQYF
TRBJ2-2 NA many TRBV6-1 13 TGTGCCAGCAGTGAAAGGTCGACCGGGGAGCTGTTTTTT CASSERSTGELFF
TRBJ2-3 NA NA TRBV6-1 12 TGTGCCGACAGTCTTAGCGGTTATACGCAGTATTTT CADSLSGYTQYF
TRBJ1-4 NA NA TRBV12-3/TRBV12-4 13 TGTGCCGGCAGTTTGGCAGGGACCGAAAAACTGTTTTTT CAGSLAGTEKLFF
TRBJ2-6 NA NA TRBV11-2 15 TGCGCCAGCAGTCCAGGCTTGCTCGGGGCCGACGTCCTGACTTTC CASSPGLLGADVLTF
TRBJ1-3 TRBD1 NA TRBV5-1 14 TGCGCCAGCTGCGACGGGGGACAGGAGGACACCATATATTTT CASCDGGQEDTIYF
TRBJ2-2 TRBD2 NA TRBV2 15 TGTGCCAGCAGTGCGGGACTAGTCGTGGGCGGGGAGCTGTTTTTT CASSAGLVVGGELFF
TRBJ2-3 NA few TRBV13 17 TGTGCCAGCAGCCCGGGGTCTCCCATTCGGAGCACAGATACGCAGTATTTT CASSPGSPIRSTDTQYF
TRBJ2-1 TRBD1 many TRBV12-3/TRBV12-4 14 TGTGCCAGCAGCACGGGACAGGGCTACAATGAGCAGTTCTTC CASSTGQGYNEQFF
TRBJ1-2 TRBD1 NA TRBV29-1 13 TGCAGCGCAGGGGACAGTTCGGACTATGGCTACACCTTC CSAGDSSDYGYTF
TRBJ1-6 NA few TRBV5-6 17 TGTGCCAGCAGCCCCCTCGGGGCGAGCTCCTATAATTCACCCCTCCACTTT CASSPLGASSYNSPLHF
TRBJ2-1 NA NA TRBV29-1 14 TGCAGCATCCAACACAGTGTCTCCTGCAATGAGCAGTTCTTC CSIQHSVSCNEQFF
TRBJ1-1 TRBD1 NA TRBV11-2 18 TGTGCCAGCAGCACTCGGACAGGGGGTTTCGAATTGAACACTGAAGCTTTCTTT CASSTRTGGFELNTEAFF
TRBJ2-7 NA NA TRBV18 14 TGTGCCAGCTCACAAGAGACGGTTGCCTACGAGCAGTACTTC CASSQETVAYEQYF
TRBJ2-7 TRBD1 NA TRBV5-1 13 TGCGCCAGCAGCCACACAGGGGACTACGAGCAGTACTTC CASSHTGDYEQYF
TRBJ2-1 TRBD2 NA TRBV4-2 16 TGTGCCAGCAGCCAAGCAAGCGGGGGCTCCTACAATGAGCAGTTCTTC CASSQASGGSYNEQFF
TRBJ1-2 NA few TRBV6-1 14 TGTGCCAGCACCCACCTGGGCCCGGCCGGGGACTACACCTTC CASTHLGPAGDYTF
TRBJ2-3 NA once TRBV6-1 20 TGTGCCAGCAGTGAGTTCCCGGGACACAGAAATCAAGCTAGCACAGATACGGAGTATTTT CASSEFPGHRNQASTDTEYF
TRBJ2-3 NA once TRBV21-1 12 TGTGCCAGGCCCATAACGGGGGATACGCAGTATTTT CARPITGDTQYF
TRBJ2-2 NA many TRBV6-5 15 TGTGCCAGCAGTTACCAGAGAGGGATCACCGGGGAGCTGTTTTTT CASSYQRGITGELFF
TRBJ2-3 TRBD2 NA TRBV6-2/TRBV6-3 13 TGTGTCAGCAGGATAGCGGGAGGAGATACGCAGTATTTT CVSRIAGGDTQYF
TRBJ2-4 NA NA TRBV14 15 TGTGACAGCAGCCAAGGGTGGGGATCCAAAAACATTCAGTACTTC CDSSQGWGSKNIQYF
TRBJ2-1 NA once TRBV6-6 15 TGTGCCAGCAGTCACCCAGGAGGCGGGTACAATGAGCAGTTCTTC CASSHPGGGYNEQFF
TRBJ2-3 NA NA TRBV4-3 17 TGCGCCAGCAGCCAAGATTATTTCGGGACATGTGTAGATACGCAGTATTTT CASSQDYFGTCVDTQYF
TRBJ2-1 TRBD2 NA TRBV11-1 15 TGTGCCAGCAGCTTTCCCGGGACTAGCTACAATGAGCAGTTCTTC CASSFPGTSYNEQFF
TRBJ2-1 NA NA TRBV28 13 TGTGCCAGCAGTTTAGGGGCCCCAGCTGAGCAGTTCTTC CASSLGAPAEQFF
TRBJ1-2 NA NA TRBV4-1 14 TGCGCCAGCAGCGACACACAAGGGGTATATGGCTACACCTTC CASSDTQGVYGYTF
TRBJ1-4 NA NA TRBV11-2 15 TGTGCCAGCAGCTTAGGTTCCGCCGAGAATGAAAAACTGTTTTTT CASSLGSAENEKLFF
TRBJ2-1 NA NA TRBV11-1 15 TGTGCCAGTAGGCTTAGTAGGTGGGGCTACAATGAGCAGTTCTTC CASRLSRWGYNEQFF
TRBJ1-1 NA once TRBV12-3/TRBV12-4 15 TGTGCCAGCAGCCTCTACCCAGACAGTAACACTGAAGCTGTCTTT CASSLYPDSNTEAVF
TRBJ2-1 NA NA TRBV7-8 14 TGTGCCAGTACAAGAAAGCTCTCATACAATGAGCAGTTCTTC CASTRKLSYNEQFF
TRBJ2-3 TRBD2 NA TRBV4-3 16 TGCGCCAGCAGCCGTGAAGCGGGAATTGGCGTAGATATGCAGTATTTT CASSREAGIGVDMQYF
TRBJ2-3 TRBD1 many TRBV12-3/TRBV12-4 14 TGTGCCAGCATCTCCGGACAGGCCACAGATACGCAGTATTTT CASISGQATDTQYF
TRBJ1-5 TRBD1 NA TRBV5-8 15 TGTGCCAGCAGACTGGGGACAGGGAAATATCAGCCCCAGCATTTT CASRLGTGKYQPQHF
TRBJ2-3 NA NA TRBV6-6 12 TGTGCCAGCACCAAGGGAGCAGAAACGCAATATTTT CASTKGAETQYF
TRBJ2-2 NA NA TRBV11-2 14 TGTGCTAGCAGCCCCACCAGGGTCACCGGGGAGCTGTTTTTT CASSPTRVTGELFF
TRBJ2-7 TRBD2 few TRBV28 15 TGTGCCAGCACCCAAGGGACTAGCGGGAGAGGGGAGCAGTACTTC CASTQGTSGRGEQYF
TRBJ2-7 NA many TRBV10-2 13 TGCGCCAGCAGTGAGTTGTGGGAGAACGAGCAGTACTTC CASSELWENEQYF
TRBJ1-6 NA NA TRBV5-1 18 TGCGCCAGCAGCCCGGTGGGGCCCCACAAGGCCTATAATTCACCCCTCCACTTT CASSPVGPHKAYNSPLHF
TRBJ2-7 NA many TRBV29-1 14 TGCAGCGTAGCCGGACACCTAAATTCCTACGAGCAGTACTTC CSVAGHLNSYEQYF
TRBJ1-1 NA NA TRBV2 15 TGTGCCGGCAGTCCCCTTTTCGGTTTTGGGATTACGGCTTTCTTT CAGSPLFGFGITAFF
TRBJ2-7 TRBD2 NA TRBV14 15 TGTGCCTGCAGCCGAGCGGGAGATGTCTCCTACGAGCAGTACTTC CACSRAGDVSYEQYF
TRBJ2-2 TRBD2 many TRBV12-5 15 TGTGCTAGTGGCCATACTAGCGGGAGCGTCGGGGAGCTGTTTTTT CASGHTSGSVGELFF
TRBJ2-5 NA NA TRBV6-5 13 TGTGCCTGCAGAGAGGCGGGTTCAGAAACCCAGTACTTC CACREAGSETQYF
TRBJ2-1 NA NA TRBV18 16 TGTGCCAGCTCACCACCGGGTTTAACTACTTACAATGAGCAGTTCTTC CASSPPGLTTYNEQFF
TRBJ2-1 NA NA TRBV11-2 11 TGTGCCAGCAGCTTAGACAGGAGGCAGTTCTTC CASSLDRRQFF
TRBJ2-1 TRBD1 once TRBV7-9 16 TGTGCCAGCAGCTTATTGAGAGACAGGGGGAACAATGAGCAGTTCTTC CASSLLRDRGNNEQFF
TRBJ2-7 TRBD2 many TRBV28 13 TGTGCCAGCAGTGCCCTAGCGGGAGCCGAGCAGTACTTC CASSALAGAEQYF
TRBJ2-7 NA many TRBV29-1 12 TGCAGCGTTGTGCAGGGTCCCTACGAGCAGTACTTC CSVVQGPYEQYF
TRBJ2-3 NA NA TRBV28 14 TGTGCCAGCAGCTTAGCGGATAGCACAAATACGCAGTATTTT CASSLADSTNTQYF